This passage covers 24 T cell receptor beta chains from one sample sequenced in a study of sequential checkpoint blockade in melanoma. The treatment denotes: randomized to nivolumab then ipilimumab (arm A) or the reverse (arm B). TCRdb's table, derived via immunoSEQ multiplex PCR, lists solely in-frame clones and lacks some. The sample holds under 20,000 clones, around 69% seen once. This sample comprised CD8+ T cells sorted from blood (inferred from file names), obtained from a patient given nivolumab and ipilimumab in sequence. The receptors here all came from a human donor with melanoma.

This chain uses TRBV29-1 with TRBJ2-2; 9 bases are a match to TRBD1. The J segment lost 6 bases and the V segment lost 1 base, leaving 0 bases of the junction unmatched. Germline V gives CDR1 SQVTM, CDR2 ANQGSEA. This CDR3 contains 13 residues. CDR3 in amino acids: CSVEGTGAGELFF. The DNA of the CDR3 is TGCAGCGTTGAAGGGACAGGGGCCGGGGAGCTGTTTTTT.

This clone was seen once. The rearrangement links TRBV29-1 to TRBJ2-2; 8 nucleotides align to TRBD1. The CDR3 is made up of 14 amino acids. V lost 4 bases to trimming and J lost 1 base; unmatched junction nucleotides: 2. The germline CDR1 and CDR2 sequences are SQVTM and ANQGSEA. CDR3 in DNA: TGCAGCGTTGTGGGGACAGGGAACACCGGGGAGCTGTTTTTT. It encodes CSVVGTGNTGELFF.

This clone was seen only a few times. The chain is built from TRBV18 and TRBJ2-2; possibly TRBD1 for D (5 bases). Per the germline V gene, CDR1 is KGHSH and CDR2 is LQKENI. This CDR3 has 18 amino acids. The V end was cut by 0 bases, the J end by 9 bases, with 23 bases between. The CDR3 sequence is CASSPPLADSPVSRELFF. In nucleotides, the CDR3 is TGTGCCAGCTCACCACCCCTTGCAGACAGCCCGGTCAGCCGGGAGCTGTTTTTT.

CDR3 residues: CASSYAGVNTEAFF. CDR3 bases: TGTGCCAGCAGTTACGCAGGGGTGAACACTGAAGCTTTCTTT. V usage is TRBV6-6 and J usage is TRBJ1-1; possible D gene TRBD1, 6 bases. The CDR3 contains 14 residues. V gave up 2 bases and J gave up 0 bases, with 7 bases separating them. Germline values: CDR1 MNHNY, CDR2 SVGAGI (reference sequence).

The V gene is TRBV5-6, the J gene TRBJ1-5, with D possibly matching TRBD1 (5 bases). The CDR3 loop spans 12 amino acids. Trimming took off 4 bases at V and 9 bases at J, with 11 bases between the two ends. Germline loops: CDR1 SGHDT, CDR2 YYEEEE. The CDR3 region is CASSRGGGPQHF. The CDR3 DNA reads TGTGCCAGCAGCCGGGGGGGAGGGCCCCAGCATTTT.

The chain uses TRBV6-5 and TRBJ1-1, with TRBD1 identical over 8 bases. J gave up 3 bases and V 5 bases, and 5 bases lay outside the gene matches. This CDR3 region has 14 residues. Germline V gene lookup returns CDR1 MNHEY and CDR2 SVGAGI. CDR3 sequence reads: CASSEGQGDTEAFF. CDR3 coding DNA: TGTGCCAGCAGTGAAGGACAGGGAGACACTGAAGCTTTCTTT.

With respect to this clone: The sample carries other DNA sequences with the same CDR3. The rearrangement uses TRBV9 and TRBJ2-5; TRBD1 might be the D (5 bases). V lost 0 bases to trimming and J lost 4 bases, with 7 bases between them. CDR3 length equals 13 residues. Germline V lookup: CDR1 SGDLS, CDR2 YYNGEE. The CDR3 nucleotides are TGTGCCAGCAGCGTAGGGGGCGGAGAGACCCAGTACTTC. Its protein is CASSVGGGETQYF.

The V gene is TRBV6-5, the J gene TRBJ2-7; the match to TRBD1 covers 9 bases. CDR3 size: 14 residues. Germline V gene sequence: CDR1 MNHEY, CDR2 SVGAGI. With 5 bases clipped from V and 4 bases from J, the junction kept 6 bases outside the gene matches. CDR3 sequence: CASSVGQGLYEQYF. Written as DNA, the CDR3 is TGTGCCAGCAGTGTGGGACAGGGTTTATACGAGCAGTACTTC.

The chain links TRBV28 to TRBJ2-2; the D gene is possibly TRBD2 (7 bases). The germline gives CDR1 MDHEN, CDR2 SYDVKM. V lost 11 bases and J lost 2, with 15 bases in between. CDR3 size: 14 residues. The CDR3 reads CAAGAGGNTGELFF. The CDR3 bases are TGTGCCGCGGGGGCGGGTGGTAACACCGGGGAGCTGTTTTTT.

V is TRBV10-3 and J is TRBJ2-7, with D maybe TRBD1 (5 bases). Germline loops: CDR1 ENHRY, CDR2 SYGVKD. The CDR3 totals 15 residues. V was trimmed by 3 bases and J by 5 bases, leaving 17 bases between them. The CDR3 DNA reads as TGTGCCATCAGTGACTATGGGCAGGGTGGGCACGAGCAGTACTTC. Its protein product is CAISDYGQGGHEQYF.

This chain links TRBV19 with TRBJ2-7, with 8 bases fitting TRBD2. V trimming: 5 bases; J trimming: 5 bases; junction bases outside the gene matches: 8. Germline CDR1 and CDR2: LNHDA and SQIVND (reference sequence). The CDR3 is made up of 14 amino acids. In DNA form, the CDR3 reads TGTGCCAGTAGTTCGGGAGGGTTCAACCACGAGCAGTACTTC. Protein product: CASSSGGFNHEQYF.

The gene calls are TRBV6-4 and TRBJ2-1, with unresolved D. The CDR3 sequence is 15 residues long. V lost 5 bases, J lost 0 bases, and 11 bases lay in between. Per the germline V gene, CDR1 is MRHNA and CDR2 is SNTAGT. The CDR3 DNA follows: TGTGCCAGCAGTAGTCTCTGGAGCTCCTACAATGAGCAGTTCTTC. Translated: CASSSLWSSYNEQFF.

This rearrangement joins TRBV11-2 to TRBJ2-7, with D perhaps TRBD2 (5 bases). V was pared by 1 base and J by 3 bases, with 10 bases between. The CDR3 runs to 14 residues. The germline gives CDR1 SGHAT, CDR2 FQNNGV. The CDR3 loop is CASSLVRGSYEQYF. In DNA, the CDR3 is TGTGCCAGCAGCTTAGTTCGGGGAAGCTACGAGCAGTACTTC.

The V and J genes are TRBV4-1 and TRBJ1-2, with D possibly being TRBD1 (6 bases). The CDR3 sequence is 14 residues long. CDR1 is MGHRA and CDR2 is YSYEKL in the germline V gene. Trimming took off 7 bases at V and 0 bases at J, with 12 bases between the two ends. CDR3 nucleotide sequence: TGCGCCAGCACCTACGACAGGCCTAACTATGGCTACACCTTC. Amino acid sequence: CASTYDRPNYGYTF.

With respect to this clone: Compared with germline, one end of the junction differs, possibly owing to a read error. This chain joins TRBV5-8 and TRBJ2-3; tentatively, D is TRBD2 (5 bases). CDR3 length: 18 residues. Germline V lookup: CDR1 SGHTS, CDR2 YDEGEE. The CDR3 protein is CASSWRVGRFISTNTQYF. CDR3 nucleotide sequence: TGTGCCAGCAGCTGGCGGGTTGGCAGATTCATTAGCACAAATACGCAGTATTTT.

By sample fraction, this clone is medium-sized. The V and J genes are TRBV18 and TRBJ2-7; TRBD2 agrees at 7 bases. V lost 3 bases and J lost 2; bases outside the gene matches: 7. The CDR3 has 15 residues. Germline V CDR1 and CDR2: KGHSH, LQKENI. This CDR3 reads CASSPARGGPYEQYF. CDR3 nucleotides: TGTGCCAGCTCACCGGCGAGGGGAGGGCCCTACGAGCAGTACTTC.

The rearrangement joins TRBV29-1 to TRBJ2-1, with 12 bases matching TRBD2. The CDR3 contains 18 residues. The trim removed 2 bases at V and 7 bases at J, leaving 15 bases unmatched. CDR1 and CDR2 (germline): SQVTM, ANQGSEA. CDR3 region: CSVEIVLAGGPNVNEQFF. Here the CDR3 DNA reads TGCAGCGTTGAAATAGTGCTAGCGGGAGGGCCGAATGTAAATGAGCAGTTCTTC.

The chain employs TRBV5-6 and TRBJ1-2, with D possibly being TRBD1 (5 bases). The CDR3 has 13 amino acids. CDR1 is SGHDT, CDR2 YYEEEE, per germline. Trimming removed 0 bases from V and 5 bases from J, with 8 bases in between. CDR3 sequence reads: CASSLVQAYGYTF. In DNA, the CDR3 is TGTGCCAGCAGCTTGGTACAGGCTTATGGCTACACCTTC.

This clone has just a few counts. The V and J genes are TRBV7-3 and TRBJ2-3, with D maybe TRBD2 (6 bases). The CDR3 extends over 17 amino acids. The V end lost 2 bases, the J end lost 4 bases, and 19 bases lay between the germline ends. CDR1 is SGHTA, CDR2 FQGTGA, per germline. DNA of the CDR3: TGTGCCAGCAGCTTAGGTGCCTTCGGTGGGGACTCAGATACGCAGTATTTT. Its translation is CASSLGAFGGDSDTQYF.

In its sample, this clone was seen a few times. V gene TRBV6-4 combines with J gene TRBJ2-2, with TRBD2 matching over 11 bases. Germline V gene sequence: CDR1 MRHNA, CDR2 SNTAGT. The CDR3 is 16 residues long. V dropped 6 bases and J dropped 3; count of bases not matched to a gene: 6. CDR3 in amino acids: CASSPLAGGDTGELFF. CDR3 nucleotides: TGTGCCAGCAGCCCATTAGCGGGAGGGGACACCGGGGAGCTGTTTTTT.

This clone was detected a few times. The chain carries TRBV11-3 and TRBJ2-1; 8 bases are a match to TRBD2. The CDR3 spans 16 residues. J lost 6 bases, V lost 5 bases, and 12 bases had no gene match. Germline CDR1 is SGHNT and CDR2 is YENEEA. The CDR3 coding sequence is TGTGCCAGCAGCACCTCCTCGAGCGGGAGAGCCAATGAGCAGTTCTTC. Protein sequence: CASSTSSSGRANEQFF.

A single count supports this clone. J is TRBJ1-1 and V is TRBV18; weak D call: TRBD1 (5 bases). CDR1 and CDR2 from the germline V gene are KGHSH and LQKENI. The CDR3 is made up of 15 amino acids. Trimming left V 1 base short and J 6 bases short, with 15 bases between. The CDR3 reads CASSPLRQWGPEAFF. CDR3 nucleotides: TGTGCCAGCTCACCACTCAGACAGTGGGGCCCTGAAGCTTTCTTT.

The chain combines TRBV19 with TRBJ2-7; TRBD1 is a possible D gene (6 bases). With 5 bases removed from V and 1 base from J, the gap between germline ends came to 12 bases. Germline V gene sequence: CDR1 LNHDA, CDR2 SQIVND (reference sequence). There are 14 residues in the CDR3. Here the CDR3 DNA reads TGTGCCAGTAGTTTCGGGACATCTTCCTACGAGCAGTACTTC. Translated, it gives CASSFGTSSYEQYF. Based on the CDR3 plus reference TRBV19 and TRBJ2-7, the full variable domain is DGGITQSPKYLFRKEGQNVTLSCEQNLNHDAMYWYRQDPGQGLRLIYYSQIVNDFQKGDIAEGYSVSREKKESFPLTVTSAQKNPTAFYLCASSFGTSSYEQYFGPGTRLTVT.

The chain joins TRBV6-1 to TRBJ1-2; TRBD1 is a possible D gene (6 bases). CDR1 is MNHNS, CDR2 SASEGT, per germline. V was clipped by 2 bases and J by 10 bases, with 17 bases between them. The CDR3 contains 14 residues. CDR3 nucleotides: TGTGCCAGCAGTGAATGGAATCAGGGGATGTACTACACCTTC. Translated, it gives CASSEWNQGMYYTF.